Listed here are 2 T cell receptor beta chains from one sample, sequenced in a study of OX40 agonist ivuxolimab in advanced cancers. Measured with immunoSEQ multiplex PCR; TCRdb has only the in-frame clones, and not every one. The data hold more than 85,000 clones, with less than 95% observed a single time. Sequences were derived from CD4+ or CD8+ T cells sorted from blood, sampled in a trial of the OX40 agonist ivuxolimab. The receptors here all came from an adult with an advanced solid tumor such as melanoma, head and neck, liver or kidney cancer.

The chain joins TRBV10-3 to TRBJ2-3; 8 bases match TRBD1. The trim removed 4 bases at V and 2 bases at J, leaving 5 bases unmatched. The CDR3 is 15 amino acids. Per germline, CDR1 ENHRY and CDR2 SYGVKD. The chain's CDR3 is CAISAGTGPTDTQYF. The CDR3 DNA is TGTGCCATCAGTGCCGGGACAGGACCCACAGATACGCAGTATTTT.

The chain employs TRBV7-2 and TRBJ1-5, with D possibly TRBD1 on 6 matching bases. There are 15 residues in the CDR3. Germline V gene sequence: CDR1 SGHTA, CDR2 FQGNSA. V was shortened by 1 base and J by 5 bases, with 12 bases between the two germline ends. The CDR3 DNA reads TGTGCCAGCAGCTTAGAGCACAGGGCCGATCAGCCCCAGCATTTT. This encodes CASSLEHRADQPQHF.